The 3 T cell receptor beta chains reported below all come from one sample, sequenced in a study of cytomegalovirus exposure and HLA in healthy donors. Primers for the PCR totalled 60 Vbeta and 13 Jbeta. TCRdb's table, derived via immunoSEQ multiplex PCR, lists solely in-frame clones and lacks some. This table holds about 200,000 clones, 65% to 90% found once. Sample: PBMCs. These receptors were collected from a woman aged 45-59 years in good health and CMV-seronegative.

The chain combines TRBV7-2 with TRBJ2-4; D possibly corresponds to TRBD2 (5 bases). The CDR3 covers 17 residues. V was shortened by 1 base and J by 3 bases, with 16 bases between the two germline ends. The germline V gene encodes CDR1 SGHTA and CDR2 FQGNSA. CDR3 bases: TGTGCCAGCAGCTTAGAGATGCTCCGGGATGACAAAAACATTCAGTACTTC. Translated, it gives CASSLEMLRDDKNIQYF.

The DNA for the CDR3 is TGTGCCAGCAGTTTAGGGACAGGGCTTAACACAGATACGCAGTATTTT. This encodes CASSLGTGLNTDTQYF. This sequence joins TRBV28 and TRBJ2-3, with 9 bases matching TRBD1. The germline V gene encodes CDR1 MDHEN and CDR2 SYDVKM. CDR3 length: 16 amino acids. Trimming at V came to 2 bases and at J to 2 bases, leaving 5 bases not matched to a gene.

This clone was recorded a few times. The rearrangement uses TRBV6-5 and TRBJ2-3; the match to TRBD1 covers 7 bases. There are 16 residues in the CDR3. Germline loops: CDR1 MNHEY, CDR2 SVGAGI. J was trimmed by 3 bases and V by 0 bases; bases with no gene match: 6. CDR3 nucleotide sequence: TGTGCCAGCAGTTACTCGAAGGGGGCTCGGACAGATACGCAGTATTTT. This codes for CASSYSKGARTDTQYF.